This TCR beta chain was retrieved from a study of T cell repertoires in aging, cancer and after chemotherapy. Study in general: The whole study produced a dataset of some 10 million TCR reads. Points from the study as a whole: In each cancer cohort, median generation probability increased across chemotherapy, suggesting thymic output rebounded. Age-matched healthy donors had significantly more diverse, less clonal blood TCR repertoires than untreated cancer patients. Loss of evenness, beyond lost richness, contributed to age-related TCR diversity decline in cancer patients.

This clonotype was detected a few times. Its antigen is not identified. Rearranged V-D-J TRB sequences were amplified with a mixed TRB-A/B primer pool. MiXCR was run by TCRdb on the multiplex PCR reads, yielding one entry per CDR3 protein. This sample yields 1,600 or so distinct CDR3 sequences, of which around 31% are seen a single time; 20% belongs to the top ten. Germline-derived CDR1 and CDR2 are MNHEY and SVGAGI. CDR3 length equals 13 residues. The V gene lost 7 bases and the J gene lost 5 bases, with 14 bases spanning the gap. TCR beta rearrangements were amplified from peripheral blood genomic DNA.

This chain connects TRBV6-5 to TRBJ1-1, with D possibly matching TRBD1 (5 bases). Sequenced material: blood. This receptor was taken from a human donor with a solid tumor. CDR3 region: CASKRGGETEAFF. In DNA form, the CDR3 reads TGTGCCAGCAAGCGAGGAGGGGAGACTGAAGCTTTCTTT.